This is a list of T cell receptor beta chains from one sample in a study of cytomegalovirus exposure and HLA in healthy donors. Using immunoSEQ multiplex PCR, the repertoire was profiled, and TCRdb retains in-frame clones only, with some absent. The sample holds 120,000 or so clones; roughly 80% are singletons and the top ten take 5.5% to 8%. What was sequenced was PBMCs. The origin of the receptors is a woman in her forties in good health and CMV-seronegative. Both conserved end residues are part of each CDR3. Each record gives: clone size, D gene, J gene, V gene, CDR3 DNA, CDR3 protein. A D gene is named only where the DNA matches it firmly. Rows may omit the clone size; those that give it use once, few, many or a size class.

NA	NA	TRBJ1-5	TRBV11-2	TGTGCCAGCAGCCAAGAAACGGGTCAGCCCCAGCATTTT	CASSQETGQPQHF
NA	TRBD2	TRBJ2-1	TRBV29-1	TGCAGCGTTGTAGGGGCGGGAGGTGATGAGCAGTTCTTC	CSVVGAGGDEQFF
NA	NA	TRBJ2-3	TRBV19	TGTGCCAGTAGAGCTACAGGGTTTTCGGCAGATACGCAGTATTTT	CASRATGFSADTQYF
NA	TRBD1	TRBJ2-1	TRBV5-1	TGCGCCAGCAGCTTGGGGGGACAGGGATACAATGAGCAGTTCTTC	CASSLGGQGYNEQFF
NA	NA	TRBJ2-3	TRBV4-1	TGCGCCAGCAGCCAAGCTTCGACAGGCAGCACAGATACGCAGTATTTT	CASSQASTGSTDTQYF
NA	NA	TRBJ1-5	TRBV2	TGTGCCAGCAGTGGTGATGAACCGGGGGCCCAGCATTTT	CASSGDEPGAQHF
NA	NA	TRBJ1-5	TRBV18	TGTGCCAGCTCGCGCAACAGGGTGGGTAGCAATCAGCCCCAGCATTTT	CASSRNRVGSNQPQHF
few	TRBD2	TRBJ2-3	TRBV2	TGTGCCAGCAGTGAAGTAGCGGGAGGCCCTGGAGCTACGCAGTATTTT	CASSEVAGGPGATQYF
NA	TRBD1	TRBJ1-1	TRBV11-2	TGTGCCAGCAGCTTAGATTCGTCAGGGGGGGCTTTCTTT	CASSLDSSGGAFF
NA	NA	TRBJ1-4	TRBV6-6	TGTGCCAGCAGTTCGCCACAGGCAAATGAAAAACTGTTTTTT	CASSSPQANEKLFF
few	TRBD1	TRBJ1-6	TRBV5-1	TGCGCCAGCAGCTTTAGGGACAGGCCTAATTCACCCCTCCACTTT	CASSFRDRPNSPLHF
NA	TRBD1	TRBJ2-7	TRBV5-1	TGCGCCAGCAGCTTGGTACACCAGGGACAGCCCTACGAGCAGTACTTC	CASSLVHQGQPYEQYF
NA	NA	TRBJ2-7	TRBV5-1	TGCGCCAGCAGCTTGAGGCAGGGATGGGAAGACGAGCAGTACTTC	CASSLRQGWEDEQYF
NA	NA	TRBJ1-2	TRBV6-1	TGTGCCAGCAGTGAGATGGCAGCGACCTATGGCTACACCTTC	CASSEMAATYGYTF
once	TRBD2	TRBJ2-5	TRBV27	TGTGCCAGCAGTCCGCGGGCTAGCGGGAAAGAGACCCAGTACTTC	CASSPRASGKETQYF
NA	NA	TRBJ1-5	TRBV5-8	TGTGCCAGCAGCCACACTACGAGGACAGCTAGCAATCAGCCCCAGCATTTT	CASSHTTRTASNQPQHF
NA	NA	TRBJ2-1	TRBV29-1	TGCAGCGTTGACGAGGGCATCTCAATGAATGAGCAGTTCTTC	CSVDEGISMNEQFF
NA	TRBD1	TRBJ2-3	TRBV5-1	TGCGCCAGCAGCTCTGGGACAGGCACAGATACGCAGTATTTT	CASSSGTGTDTQYF
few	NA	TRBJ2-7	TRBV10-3	TGTGCCATCAGAGCTAGCGACCGCTACGAGCAGTACTTC	CAIRASDRYEQYF
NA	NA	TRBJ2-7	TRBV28	TGTGCCAGTATCCAGACGGGGGACTCCTACGAGCAGTACTTC	CASIQTGDSYEQYF
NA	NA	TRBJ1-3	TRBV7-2	TGTGCCAGCAGCTTCGGGGGGGATGGAAACACCATATATTTT	CASSFGGDGNTIYF
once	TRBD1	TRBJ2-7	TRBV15	TGTGCCACCAGCAGAGATCGGACAGGGCTAGGGGAGCAGTACTTC	CATSRDRTGLGEQYF
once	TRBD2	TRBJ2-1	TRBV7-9	TGTGCCAGCAGCCCACCCCTAGCGGGTCACCGGAACAATGAGCAGTTCTTC	CASSPPLAGHRNNEQFF
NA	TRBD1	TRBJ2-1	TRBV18	TGTGCCAGCTCTCACAACAGGGGTACTTACAATGAGCAGTTCTTC	CASSHNRGTYNEQFF
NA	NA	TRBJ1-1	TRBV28	TGTGCCAGCAGCTTACCGGTCCGGAACACTGAAGCTTTCTTT	CASSLPVRNTEAFF
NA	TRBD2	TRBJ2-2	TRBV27	TGTGCCACCGGGACTAGCGGGGTCGGGGAGCTGTTTTTT	CATGTSGVGELFF
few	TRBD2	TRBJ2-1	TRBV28	TGTGCCAGCAGTTTGGCCAGCGGGAGAATTCATGAGCAGTTCTTC	CASSLASGRIHEQFF
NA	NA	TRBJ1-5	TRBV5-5	TGTGCCAGCAGTTTAGCTTTTAGCAATCAGCCCCAGCATTTT	CASSLAFSNQPQHF
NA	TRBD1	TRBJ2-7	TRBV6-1	TGTGCCAGCATCCGACAGGGGGCCCACGAGCAGTACTTC	CASIRQGAHEQYF
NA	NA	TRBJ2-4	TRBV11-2	TGTGCCAGCAGCCCGCGGATAGCCAAAAACATTCAGTACTTC	CASSPRIAKNIQYF
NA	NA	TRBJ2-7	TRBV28	TGTGCCAGCAGTGACCTCGGGGTCTCCTACGAGCAGTACTTC	CASSDLGVSYEQYF
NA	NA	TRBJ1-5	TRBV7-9	TGTGCCAGCAGCTTTGGGCCAGGGGGCAATCAGCCCCAGCATTTT	CASSFGPGGNQPQHF
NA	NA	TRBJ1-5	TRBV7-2	TGTGCCAGCAGCTTAACGGCGGGGGGCGGCAATCAGCCCCAGCATTTT	CASSLTAGGGNQPQHF
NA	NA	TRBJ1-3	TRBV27	TGTGCCAGCAGTTCCGTACTACCTACGCCCTTCAGGGCCAACTCTGGAAACACCATATATTTT	CASSSVLPTPFRANSGNTIYF
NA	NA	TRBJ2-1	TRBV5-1	TGCGCCAGCAGCCCACAGGGAACCTACAATGAGCAGTTCTTC	CASSPQGTYNEQFF
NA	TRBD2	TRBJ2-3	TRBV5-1	TGCGCCAGCAGCTTGAATAGCGGGAGATCGGCAGATACGCAGTATTTT	CASSLNSGRSADTQYF
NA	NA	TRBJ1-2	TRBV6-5	TGTGCCAGCAGTTATTTGGAGAGATACACCTTC	CASSYLERYTF
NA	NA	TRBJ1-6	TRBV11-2	TGTGCCAGCAGCTTAGATCGGAGGGGATCCAATTCACCCCTCCACTTT	CASSLDRRGSNSPLHF
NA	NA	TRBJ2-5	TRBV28	TGTGCCAGCAGTCCCCTGGGGGGATATCAAGAGACCCAGTACTTC	CASSPLGGYQETQYF
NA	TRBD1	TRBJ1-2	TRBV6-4	TGTGCCAGCAGGCCCGGGACAGACTATGGCTACACCTTC	CASRPGTDYGYTF
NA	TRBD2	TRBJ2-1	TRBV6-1	TGTGCCAGCAGTGACCTGACTAGCCTTGAGCAGTTCTTC	CASSDLTSLEQFF
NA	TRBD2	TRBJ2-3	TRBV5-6	TGTGCCAGCAGCTTTGGTGGTAGCGGGAGGTCCACGCAGTATTTT	CASSFGGSGRSTQYF
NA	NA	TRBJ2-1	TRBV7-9	TGTGCCAGCACCTTTTTAGGACAGGAGCAGTTCTTC	CASTFLGQEQFF
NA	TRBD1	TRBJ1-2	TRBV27	TGTGCCAGCAGGATATCCGGGACAGGGACCTATGGCTACACCTTC	CASRISGTGTYGYTF
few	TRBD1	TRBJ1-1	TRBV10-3	TGTGCCACCCAGGGGGCGCGAGGGAACACTGAAGCTTTCTTT	CATQGARGNTEAFF
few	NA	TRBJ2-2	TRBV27	TGTGCCAGCAGGGGCAGTCCGGACACCGGGGAGCTGTTTTTT	CASRGSPDTGELFF
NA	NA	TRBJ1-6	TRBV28	TGTGCCAGCGATAGTCCGTCAAGCGCATCACCCCTCCACTTT	CASDSPSSASPLHF
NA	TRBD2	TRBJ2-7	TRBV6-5	TGTGCCAGCAGTAAACTAGCGGGAGAGGTCTACGAGCAGTACTTC	CASSKLAGEVYEQYF
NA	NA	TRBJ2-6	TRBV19	TGTGCCAGTAGTATGGAAGGAGCTGGGGCCAACGTCCTGACTTTC	CASSMEGAGANVLTF
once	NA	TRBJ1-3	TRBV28	TGTGCCAGCAGTTCCGCAGGACATGGAAACACCATATATTTT	CASSSAGHGNTIYF
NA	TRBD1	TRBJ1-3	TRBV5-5	TGTGCCAGCAGCTTTCGGGGCAGGGGGCTTTCTGGAAACACCATATATTTT	CASSFRGRGLSGNTIYF
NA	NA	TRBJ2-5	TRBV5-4	TGTGCCAGCAGCTTGGAGTATGGTGGGAGACGTGAGACCCAGTACTTC	CASSLEYGGRRETQYF
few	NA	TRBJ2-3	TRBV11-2	TGTGCCAGCAGCTTATTAGACAGGAGCACAGATACGCAGTATTTT	CASSLLDRSTDTQYF
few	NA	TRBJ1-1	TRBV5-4	TGTGCCAGCAGTCCGCCGGGTCCCAAAACGACTGAAGCTTTCTTT	CASSPPGPKTTEAFF